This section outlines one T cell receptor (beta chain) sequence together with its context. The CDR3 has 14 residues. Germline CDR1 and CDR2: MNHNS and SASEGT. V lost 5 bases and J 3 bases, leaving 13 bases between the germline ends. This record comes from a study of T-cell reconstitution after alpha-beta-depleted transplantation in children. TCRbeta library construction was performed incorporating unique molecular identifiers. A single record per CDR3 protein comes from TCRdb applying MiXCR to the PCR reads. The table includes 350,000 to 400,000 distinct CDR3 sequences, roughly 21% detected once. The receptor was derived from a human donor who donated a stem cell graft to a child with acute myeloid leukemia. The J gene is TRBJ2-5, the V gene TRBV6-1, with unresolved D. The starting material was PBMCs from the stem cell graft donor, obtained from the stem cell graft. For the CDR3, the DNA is TGTGCCAGCAGTAGAACACAGCTTAAAGAGACCCAGTACTTC. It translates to CASSRTQLKETQYF.